Here is one TCR beta chain with its context. This record comes from a study of spatial heterogeneity in lung cancer. Study-level background: Detected sequences consistently included more beta-chain ones than alpha-chain ones.

All TCR cDNA molecules were individually tagged with a unique molecular identifier. TCRdb fed the 5' RACE reads into MiXCR, producing one record per CDR3 protein. Of 8,400 or so distinct CDR3 sequences in the sample, 4% to 5.5% were seen once. Germline V CDR1 and CDR2: MNHEY, SMNVEV (reference sequence). This CDR3 region has 13 residues. Trimming removed 2 bases from V and 3 bases from J, with 7 bases in between. Time point of the sample: sample taken at primary tumor resection. The J gene is TRBJ2-5, the V gene TRBV27; D is undetermined. This clonotype was sampled from a male donor with early-stage non-small cell lung cancer. Here the sequenced sample was PBMCs, taken at surgery. The CDR3, as DNA: TGTGCCAGCAGTTTAGGAGTCAAAGAGACCCAGTACTTC. This sequence encodes CASSLGVKETQYF.